The present entry profiles one T cell receptor beta chain with its context. Its antigen is currently unknown. The data stem from a study of CD8 T cells in ankylosing spondylitis. Overall study findings and caveats: Clones that were linked to disease were CD8+ and were relatively rare in peripheral blood. Typical of ankylosing spondylitis blood, it appeared, was a TCR beta motif of eight highly homologous variants. Reports say disease-linked clones showed up significantly more in matched ankylosing spondylitis synovial fluid.

Germline V gene data show CDR1 as MGHRA and CDR2 as YSYEKL. CDR3 length: 16 residues. Germline trimming cut 0 bases from V and 1 base from J; bases unmatched to any gene: 5. In making TCR beta libraries, quantitative 5'-RACE with molecular barcodes was used. A single record per CDR3 protein comes from TCRdb applying MiXCR to the 5' RACE reads. Altogether hundreds of thousands of distinct CDR3 sequences are present, roughly 32% being singletons, with the ten largest covering 4% to 5.5%. The receptor was derived from a male donor with ankylosing spondylitis or in good health (not recorded which). The sample consisted of blood, either unsorted or a sorted T cell fraction (not recorded which). This chain connects TRBV4-1 to TRBJ1-1; 7 bases map to TRBD1. CDR3 residues: CASSQEQGRGNTEAFF. CDR3 coding DNA: TGCGCCAGCAGCCAAGAACAGGGGAGGGGGAACACTGAAGCTTTCTTT.